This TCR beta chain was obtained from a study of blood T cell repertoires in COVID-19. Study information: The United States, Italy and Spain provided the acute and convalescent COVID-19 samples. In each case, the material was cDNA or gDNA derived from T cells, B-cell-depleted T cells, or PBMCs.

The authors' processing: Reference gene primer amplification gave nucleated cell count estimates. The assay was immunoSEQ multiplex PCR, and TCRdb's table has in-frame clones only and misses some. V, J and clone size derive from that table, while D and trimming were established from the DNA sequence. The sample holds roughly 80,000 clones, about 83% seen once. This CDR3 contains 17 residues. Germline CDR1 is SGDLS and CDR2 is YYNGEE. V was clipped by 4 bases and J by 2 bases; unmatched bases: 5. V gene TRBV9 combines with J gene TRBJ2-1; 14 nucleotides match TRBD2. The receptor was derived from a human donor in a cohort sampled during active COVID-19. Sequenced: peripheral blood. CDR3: CASSTGLAGGPYNEQFF. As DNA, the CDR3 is TGTGCCAGCAGCACTGGACTAGCGGGGGGCCCCTACAATGAGCAGTTCTTC.